The clone carrying this T cell receptor beta chain was seen at least ten times. Its cognate antigen is unknown. TCRdb passed the RT-PCR reads through MiXCR, listing each CDR3 protein once. The sample lists 600,000 to 850,000 distinct CDR3 sequences, roughly 15% occurring once. These data belong to a study of response to subunit inactivated influenza vaccine. Findings of the study overall: The authors offered the suggestion that each seasonal influenza vaccination recruits few new T cells.

The germline CDR1 and CDR2 sequences are SGHRS and YFSETQ. This CDR3 has 12 residues. The V end lost 5 bases, the J end lost 1 base, and 5 bases lay between the germline ends. The chain links TRBV5-1 to TRBJ2-3; D not resolved. This TCR was sampled from a man aged 45-60 years who received an inactivated influenza vaccine. The specimen was PBMCs from blood, collected less than 15 days before vaccination. In nucleotides, the CDR3 is TGCGCCAGCAGAGATGGCACAGATACGCAGTATTTT. It specifies CASRDGTDTQYF.